Listed below are T cell receptor beta chains from one sample, sequenced in a study of post-analysis software for immune sequencing data. TCRdb recomputed calls from the PCR reads with MiXCR, one row per CDR3 protein. Of approximately 250,000 distinct CDR3 sequences listed, 35% to 40% were seen once; the top ten hold roughly 4.8%. Sequencing input: blood. Receptors originate from a girl aged 5-17 years with multiple sclerosis. Both conserved end residues are trimmed from each CDR3.

V gene	J gene	CDR3 protein
TRBV12-3/TRBV12-4	TRBJ2-2	ASSLASQGRGTGELF
TRBV24-1	TRBJ2-1	ATSDPGTPYNEQF
TRBV29-1	TRBJ2-1	SVEVSRYNEQF
TRBV29-1	TRBJ1-2	SVEEAGYGYT
TRBV4-1	TRBJ2-1	ASSPHWDSSYNEQF
TRBV4-1	TRBJ1-1	ASSQDTRRERTEAF
TRBV20-1	TRBJ1-1	SALRGGGKTEAF
TRBV6-1	TRBJ2-2	ASRRDSNTGELF
TRBV3-1	TRBJ2-1	ASSQGGGLSREQF
TRBV6-5	TRBJ1-4	ASSYSIGQEPTNEKLF
TRBV27	TRBJ1-1	ASSPSRDTEAF
TRBV11-3	TRBJ1-1	ASTPTPTTYTEAF
TRBV15	TRBJ2-3	ATRRGQGRDTQC
TRBV20-1	TRBJ2-5	SANRDGY
TRBV29-1	TRBJ2-3	SADLAGGADTQY
TRBV19	TRBJ2-1	ATRTRNNEQF
TRBV7-2	TRBJ1-2	ASSEQGAGDGYT
TRBV2	TRBJ1-1	ASRRDMITEAF
TRBV27	TRBJ2-2	ASKEGVPANTGELF
TRBV20-1	TRBJ2-1	SARDTGLAGKGRIGNEQF
TRBV2	TRBJ2-1	ASRTVGYNEQF
TRBV12-3/TRBV12-4	TRBJ2-7	ASSLAGGGGIDYEQY
TRBV29-1	TRBJ2-3	SVEENRQGDTQY
TRBV12-3/TRBV12-4	TRBJ2-3	ASVRGGGDAQY
TRBV25-1	TRBJ1-1	ASRGQNTEAF
TRBV28	TRBJ1-1	ASSSAPEGVTEAF
TRBV5-1	TRBJ1-1	ASSLGQVGIGTEAF
TRBV2	TRBJ1-1	ASSEFTPATTEAF
TRBV20-1	TRBJ1-2	SARPRGYGYT
TRBV5-1	TRBJ2-1	ASSLQARSSYNEQF
TRBV6-6	TRBJ1-1	ASSSEGWSEAF
TRBV10-3	TRBJ2-1	AISDSSGLEGDEQF
TRBV5-6	TRBJ2-2	ASSPVGHRVNTGELF
TRBV20-1	TRBJ2-1	SARERGRNEQF
TRBV5-1	TRBJ2-3	ASSLGSGSGTDTQC
TRBV5-5	TRBJ2-2	ASSLRLAGDIGELF
TRBV6-5	TRBJ1-2	ASSYFPASYGYT
TRBV6-5	TRBJ2-2	ASDEGTSSTGELF
TRBV5-1	TRBJ2-6	ASSPQGLSGANVLT
TRBV24-1	TRBJ1-4	AIVNIEKLF
TRBV5-1	TRBJ1-3	ASSLAGGNTIY
TRBV20-1	TRBJ2-1	SASNRDRDYNEQF
TRBV19	TRBJ1-6	ASSDLGTDNSPLH
TRBV5-1	TRBJ2-4	ASSLGTYRGAKNIQY
TRBV11-2	TRBJ1-2	ASSLEATTYGYT
TRBV20-1	TRBJ2-4	SARSNLAKNIQY
TRBV5-1	TRBJ1-2	ASSQIDQANYGYT
TRBV28	TRBJ1-5	ASDRARGNQPQH
TRBV14	TRBJ1-2	ASSPRTACYGYT
TRBV9	TRBJ2-1	ASSATGGGYNEQF
TRBV2	TRBJ2-1	ASSGWGRSGVHNEQF
TRBV20-1	TRBJ2-2	SAGGAGYTGELF
TRBV5-1	TRBJ2-2	ASSLSVANTGELF